Each of the 4 T cell receptor beta chains below was sequenced from the same sample in a study of beta chain bispecific antibodies for T cell cancers. TCRdb itself ran the 5' RACE reads through MiXCR, one entry per CDR3 protein. Of tens of thousands of distinct CDR3 sequences listed, under 3% are singletons. Their antigens remain unidentified. Either OKT3 anti-CD3 antibody or CD3/CD28 beads expanded T cells from blood mononuclear cells over roughly three days. Regarding the study as a whole: The leukemia cells, rather than normal T cells, gave most of the targeted TRBV signal.

The source material was healthy donor T cells cultured with leukemia cells. These receptors all stem from a human donor in good health. Some clones in this sample may be carry-over from other donors' samples.

V gene TRBV13 combines with J gene TRBJ2-3; 12 nucleotides match TRBD2. Trimming removed 5 bases from V and 0 bases from J; junction bases left unmatched: 6. Germline V gene lookup returns CDR1 PRHDT and CDR2 FYEKMQ (reference sequence). The CDR3 covers 17 residues. CDR3: CASSLLAGGFSTDTQYF. The CDR3 DNA follows: TGTGCCAGCAGCCTCCTAGCGGGGGGGTTTAGCACAGATACGCAGTATTTT. Full variable domain (missing parts from reference TRBV13 and TRBJ2-3): AAGVIQSPRHLIKEKRETATLKCYPIPRHDTVYWYQQGPGQDPQFLISFYEKMQSDKGSIPDRFSAQQFSDYHSELNMSSLELGDSALYFCASSLLAGGFSTDTQYFGPGTRLTVL.

This clonotype was counted many times. The chain recombines TRBV2 with TRBJ1-5; maybe TRBD1 (5 bases). V dropped 8 bases and J dropped 0 bases, with 20 bases sitting between them. The CDR3 spans 17 residues. Germline CDR1 SNHLY, CDR2 FYNNEI. CDR3 nucleotide sequence: TGTGCCAGCGAAGGATACGGGGGGGGATATAGCAATCAGCCCCAGCATTTT. Encoded protein: CASEGYGGGYSNQPQHF.

This sequence joins TRBV19 and TRBJ2-2, with D possibly being TRBD1 (5 bases). V lost 7 bases to trimming and J lost 1 base, with 10 bases between them. The CDR3 has 14 residues. CDR1 is LNHDA, CDR2 SQIVND, per germline (reference sequence). The CDR3: CASKNRMNTGELFF. CDR3 DNA: TGTGCCAGTAAGAACAGGATGAACACCGGGGAGCTGTTTTTT. Based on the CDR3 plus reference TRBV19 and TRBJ2-2, the full variable domain is DGGITQSPKYLFRKEGQNVTLSCEQNLNHDAMYWYRQDPGQGLRLIYYSQIVNDFQKGDIAEGYSVSREKKESFPLTVTSAQKNPTAFYLCASKNRMNTGELFFGEGSRLTVL.

This clonotype was recorded a few times. The rearrangement joins TRBV30 to TRBJ2-7; D may match TRBD1 or TRBD2 (5 bases each). The CDR3 is made up of 16 amino acids. V shed 2 bases and J shed 0 bases, with 17 bases lying between them. Germline assignment: CDR1 GTSNPN and CDR2 SVGIG (reference sequence). The CDR3 here is CAWSSPDWDGSYEQYF. The CDR3 coding sequence is TGTGCCTGGAGTTCACCAGATTGGGACGGCTCCTACGAGCAGTACTTC. Combining the CDR3 with reference TRBV30 and TRBJ2-7 gives the whole variable domain SQTIHQWPATLVQPVGSPLSLECTVEGTSNPNLYWYRQAAGRGLQLLFYSVGIGQISSEVPQNLSASRPQDRQFILSSKKLLLSDSGFYLCAWSSPDWDGSYEQYFGPGTRLTVT.